The source of this T cell receptor (beta chain) is a study of molecular identifiers for immune sequencing clone quantification (dated by TCRdb to the late 2010s). Regarding the study in general: For a replicate experiment, RNA from roughly 20,000 or 100,000 naive CD8 T cells was divided into five aliquots, and four of the five aliquots were sequenced. This methods study used CD8 T cells to benchmark TCR RNA copy counting and molecular-identifier clustering-based TCR repertoire sequencing (MIDCIRS). Findings and caveats that apply to the study as a whole: Modeling gave around 2.7 recovered TCR RNA copies per cell versus 8 to 10 by digital PCR, implying approximately 30% capture efficiency. Clones above 20 RNA copies held over 98% of molecules in CMV-specific effector cells but under 1% in naive cells. The sizes of highly expanded clones could end up underestimated when identical TCR molecules share a barcode. Without barcode sub-clustering, chimeric consensus sequences inflated TCR diversity; chimeras reached as high as 47%. Naive libraries contained spiked-in Jurkat TCR RNA (around ten copies' worth), which is not part of the donor repertoire. A single cell's worth of spiked-in Jurkat TCR RNA was reported detectable even among 850,000 to 1,000,000 naive CD8 T cells.

V is reduced by 5 bases and J by 4 bases, leaving a spacing of 12 bases between them. The CDR3, from cysteine to phenylalanine, totals 14 residues. The read is trimmed to its CDR3 DNA, 42 bases read in frame from base 1. For CDR1 and CDR2, the germline V gene lists SGHVS and FQNEAQ. Libraries of naive CD8 T cells were generated from around 20,000 to 990,000 sorted cells, with 10%, 30% or 50% of the purified RNA used. Naive CD8 T cells were FACS-sorted as CD8+CD4-CCR7+CD45RA+ on a BD FACSAria II into RLT Plus buffer. To test detection sensitivity, Jurkat RNA equivalent to under 12 TCR copies was spiked into samples of about 19,000-1,000,000 naive CD8 T cells. Enrichment of CD8 T cells was done with RosetteSep CD8+ T Cell Enrichment Cocktail plus Ficoll-Paque, and ACK red cell lysis came afterward. Receptor amplification or capture employed PCR. TCRdb names Illumina HiSeq 4000 as the instrument used. Preparation of bulk TCR libraries followed a previously described approach, with the TCR primers listed in Table S5. Total RNA was purified with the Qiagen AllPrep DNA/RNA kit. Before analysis, reads from multiple sequencing runs of one library were combined. Per the original workflow: Reads were retained only if the reads had an exact TCR constant sequence, and the retained reads were trimmed to 150 nt and grouped according to their 12-nt molecular barcodes. Reads inside each barcode group were sub-clustered using a 15% Levenshtein threshold, and a quality-weighted consensus sequence was constructed for each RNA molecule. Non-functional sequences were filtered out, along with any lower-count sequence sitting one edit away from another sequence. Barcode sub-clusters with fewer than 20% of the maximum read count were removed, based on fitting two negative binomial distributions. TCRdb ran its own pipeline on the public reads, namely fastp trimming at Q25 and MiXCR clone calling, and kept in-frame beta chains. Duplicate CDR3 protein sequences are folded into a single record with the most common DNA and genes. TCRdb's processing, not the authors' own work, is the source of the V and J calls. The sample table lists roughly 320,000 distinct CDR3 sequences, 20% to 25% of them with a count of one. The ten most abundant clones make up 0.7% to 0.9% of the sample.

This clonotype was found many times. Which antigen it targets is not known. One base away there is no much larger clone; base qualities are not given. The chain is made from TRBV7-8 and TRBJ2-1, and possibly TRBD2, on 5 matching bases. The sample taken for sequencing was naive CD8+ T cells from blood, with Jurkat cell RNA spiked in. In the paper's terms, the cell subset or site label means: FACS-sorted CD8+CD4-CCR7+CD45RA+ naive T cells. The sequence was collected from a human donor in good health. Some libraries in this study had Jurkat cell RNA spiked in. The DNA is TGTGCCAGCAGCGAGCTTAGCGTGTACAATGAGCAGTTCTTC. Its translation reads: CASSELSVYNEQFF.